The 22 T cell receptor beta chains listed next were all sequenced from one sample in a study of T cell repertoires in cytomegalovirus infection (dated by TCRdb to between 2018 and 2020). The treatment or condition label corresponds to: in vitro stimulation with specific CMV peptide epitopes to enrich CMV-specific T cells. Their specific antigens are unknown. Instrument on record: Illumina HiSeq 1500. TCRdb reprocessing: public reads trimmed at Q25 with fastp, clones called with MiXCR, in-frame beta chains kept. Each CDR3 protein appears once, grouped with its most common genes and DNA. The sample table shows about 770,000 distinct CDR3 sequences, and 25% to 35% are seen once. Less than 15% of the sample is held by the ten biggest clonotypes. Sample: cultured CD8+ T cells from PBMCs, taken from culture after CMV antigen stimulation. The receptors shown here come from a human donor in good health (CMV status not recorded). Some clones in this sample may be carry-over from other donors' samples.

In this sample, this clonotype turned up once. The chain carries TRBV27 and TRBJ2-1; D is tentatively TRBD1 or TRBD2 (6 bases each). The CDR3 spans 18 residues. Trimming took 3 bases from V and 4 from J, leaving 22 bases between them. Germline assignment: CDR1 MNHEY and CDR2 SMNVEV (reference sequence). The CDR3 DNA reads as TGTGCCAGCAGTTTTAGTACGGGGGCGCCGGTGGTTTACAATGAGCAGTTCTTC. Encoded protein: CASSFSTGAPVVYNEQFF.

Concerning this clonotype: A junction boundary mismatches the germline segment, possibly from a read error. V and J are TRBV7-2 and TRBJ1-1, with D possibly TRBD1 on 5 matching bases. In germline, CDR1 is SGHTA, CDR2 FQGNSA. The CDR3 totals 17 residues. CDR3 protein: CVSSLGYRLSMNTEAFF. DNA for the CDR3: TGTGTCAGCAGCTTAGGGTACAGGCTTTCAATGAACACTGAAGCTTTCTTT. Full variable domain (remainder filled in from reference TRBV7-2 and TRBJ1-1): GAGVSQSPSNKVTEKGKDVELRCDPISGHTALYWYRQSLGQGLEFLIYFQGNSAPDKSGLPSDRFSAERTGGSVSTLTIQRTQQEDSAVYLCVSSLGYRLSMNTEAFFGQGTRLTVV.

The chain couples TRBV13 to TRBJ1-4, with TRBD1 as a possible D gene (6 bases). The CDR3 runs 14 residues. Trimming removed 3 bases from V and 3 bases from J, with 8 bases in between. CDR1 PRHDT and CDR2 FYEKMQ come from the germline V gene (reference sequence). In DNA, the CDR3 is TGTGCCAGCAGCTTGGGGGCGGCTAATGAAAAACTGTTTTTT. This sequence encodes CASSLGAANEKLFF. Looking up the rest from reference TRBV13 and TRBJ1-4 gives the full variable domain: AAGVIQSPRHLIKEKRETATLKCYPIPRHDTVYWYQQGPGQDPQFLISFYEKMQSDKGSIPDRFSAQQFSDYHSELNMSSLELGDSALYFCASSLGAANEKLFFGSGTQLSVL.

This clonotype appeared many times. V and J are TRBV7-6 and TRBJ1-6, with a possible D match to TRBD1 (5 bases). The CDR3 has 17 residues. CDR1 is SGHVS and CDR2 is FNYEAQ in the germline V gene. The V end was cut by 5 bases, the J end by 4 bases, with 18 bases between. The CDR3 spells CASSTDQGVSYNSPLHF. The CDR3 nucleotides are TGTGCCAGCAGCACCGATCAGGGAGTTTCTTATAATTCACCCCTCCACTTT.

This rearrangement joins TRBV7-9 to TRBJ2-1, with D hard to call. V was cut by 5 bases and J by 2 bases, with 16 bases left in between. CDR1 is SEHNR and CDR2 is FQNEAQ in the germline V gene (reference sequence). The CDR3 extends over 16 amino acids. The CDR3 protein is CASSPAALPPYNEQFF. CDR3 DNA sequence: TGTGCCAGCAGCCCAGCAGCTCTCCCCCCCTACAATGAGCAGTTCTTC. Using reference TRBV7-9 and TRBJ2-1 for the parts outside the CDR3, the full variable domain is DTGVSQNPRHKITKRGQNVTFRCDPISEHNRLYWYRQTLGQGPEFLTYFQNEAQLEKSRLLSDRFSAERPKGSFSTLEIQRTEQGDSAMYLCASSPAALPPYNEQFFGPGTRLTVL.

Only a few counts were recorded for this clonotype. The genes are TRBV19 and TRBJ2-7, with 10 bases that match TRBD1. J gave up 3 bases and V 1 base, and 12 bases lay outside the gene matches. The germline gives CDR1 LNHDA, CDR2 SQIVND (reference sequence). There are 18 residues in the CDR3. The CDR3 reads CASSIGPTAGTGDYEQYF. CDR3 sequence (DNA): TGTGCCAGTAGTATAGGCCCGACTGCCGGGACAGGGGACTACGAGCAGTACTTC.

The chain joins TRBV5-6 to TRBJ2-3; 10 bases are a match to TRBD2. CDR3 size: 15 residues. V lost 5 bases, J lost 8 bases, and 11 bases stayed unmatched. Per the germline V gene, CDR1 is SGHDT and CDR2 is YYEEEE. The CDR3 region has the DNA TGTGCCAGCAGTCTCAGCGGGGGGGCCTTCTCTACGCAGTATTTT. Protein product: CASSLSGGAFSTQYF.

This clonotype was observed a handful of times. The chain uses TRBV28 and TRBJ1-5; TRBD1 matches at 9 bases. Unmatched junction bases numbered 17, after V lost 5 bases and J lost 3 bases. Per germline, CDR1 MDHEN and CDR2 SYDVKM. CDR3 length equals 19 residues. CDR3 protein: CASSPTTFRDRDINQPQHF. CDR3 in DNA: TGTGCCAGCAGTCCAACCACCTTCCGGGACAGGGACATCAATCAGCCCCAGCATTTT.

The CDR3 loop reads CASSVVGTLGDTQYF. CDR3 nucleotides: TGTGCCAGCAGCGTAGTGGGGACCCTCGGGGATACGCAGTATTTT. The V call is TRBV9, the J call TRBJ2-3, with D possibly being TRBD1 or TRBD2 (5 bases each). The CDR3 is 15 residues long. Trimming removed 0 bases at V and 6 bases at J, with 14 bases between. Looked up from germline, CDR1 is SGDLS and CDR2 is YYNGEE. The full variable domain, in which reference TRBV9 and TRBJ2-3 provide the parts outside the CDR3, is DSGVTQTPKHLITATGQRVTLRCSPRSGDLSVYWYQQSLDQGLQFLIQYYNGEERAKGNILERFSAQQFPDLHSELNLSSLELGDSALYFCASSVVGTLGDTQYFGPGTRLTVL.

This rearrangement joins TRBV4-3 to TRBJ2-3; perhaps TRBD1 as D (6 bases). The CDR3 has 15 residues. V lost 4 bases and J lost 2, with 13 bases in between. Germline assignment: CDR1 LGHNA and CDR2 YSLEER. The CDR3 region is CASSPDSTYTDTQYF. Here the CDR3 DNA reads TGCGCCAGCAGCCCGGACAGCACTTACACAGATACGCAGTATTTT.

CDR3 protein: CATQQRDTQYF. The CDR3 DNA reads as TGTGCCACCCAGCAGAGAGATACGCAGTATTTT. The V call is TRBV10-3, the J call TRBJ2-3; the D is unclear. This CDR3 is 11 amino acids long. V lost 10 bases to trimming and J lost 5 bases, with 10 bases between them. Germline V lookup: CDR1 ENHRY, CDR2 SYGVKD.

This chain's CDR3 is CATSDQGQGVIGELFF. In DNA form, the CDR3 reads TGTGCCACCAGTGATCAGGGACAGGGGGTCATCGGGGAGCTGTTTTTT. J is TRBJ2-2 and V is TRBV24-1; 11 bases are a match to TRBD1. Germline V gives CDR1 KGHDR, CDR2 SFDVKD. The CDR3 consists of 16 residues. The J segment lost 7 bases and the V segment lost 3 bases, leaving 6 bases of the junction unmatched.

At least ten counts were recorded for this clonotype. The chain employs TRBV5-4 and TRBJ2-7; TRBD1 aligns across 9 bases. There are 14 residues in the CDR3. Germline CDR1 reads SGHNT; CDR2 reads YYREEE (reference sequence). Trimming at V came to 3 bases and at J to 5 bases, leaving 6 bases not matched to a gene. The CDR3 DNA reads as TGTGCCAGCAGCTCACGGGACAGGGTCGACGAGCAGTACTTC. It specifies CASSSRDRVDEQYF. The whole variable domain, remainder taken from reference TRBV5-4 and TRBJ2-7, is ETGVTQSPTHLIKTRGQQVTLRCSSQSGHNTVSWYQQALGQGPQFIFQYYREEENGRGNFPPRFSGLQFPNYSSELNVNALELDDSALYLCASSSRDRVDEQYFGPGTRLTVT.

This clonotype has just a few counts. The chain links TRBV27 to TRBJ1-2; TRBD1 matches at 8 bases. The CDR3 has 14 amino acids. The trim removed 5 bases at V and 7 bases at J, leaving 9 bases unmatched. Germline-derived CDR1 and CDR2 are MNHEY and SMNVEV (reference sequence). Here the CDR3 DNA reads TGTGCCAGCAGTCCCGACAGGGGCGGTTTTGGCTACACCTTC. Protein product: CASSPDRGGFGYTF.

The rearrangement uses TRBV6-1 and TRBJ1-1; 7 positions match TRBD1. The J segment lost 8 bases and the V segment lost 6 bases, leaving 9 bases of the junction unmatched. CDR1 is MNHNS and CDR2 is SASEGT in the germline V gene. CDR3 length: 13 residues. DNA for the CDR3: TGTGCCAGCAGGGGACAGAGGGCTTTAGAAGCTTTCTTT. This codes for CASRGQRALEAFF.

V usage is TRBV7-9 and J usage is TRBJ1-5; 8 bases are shared with TRBD1. V lost 4 bases to trimming and J lost 3 bases; unmatched junction nucleotides: 5. Looked up from germline, CDR1 is SEHNR and CDR2 is FQNEAQ (reference sequence). The CDR3 length is 15 residues. CDR3 DNA: TGTGCCAGCAGCTCCCGGACAGGGCCCAATCAGCCCCAGCATTTT. Translation gives CASSSRTGPNQPQHF.

This clonotype was found a few times. The chain is built from TRBV7-2 and TRBJ1-4; D gene unclear. Germline V CDR1 and CDR2: SGHTA, FQGNSA. Trimming shortened V by 7 bases and J by 12 bases, and 12 bases separated the two germline ends. The CDR3 has 11 amino acids. The CDR3 protein is CASTFGEELFF. CDR3 DNA: TGTGCCAGCACCTTCGGGGAGGAACTGTTTTTT.

V is TRBV27 and J is TRBJ1-2; D is undetermined. The CDR3 runs to 15 residues. Germline-derived CDR1 and CDR2 are MNHEY and SMNVEV (reference sequence). Trimming cost V 3 bases and J 5 bases, with 16 bases left between them. In nucleotides, the CDR3 is TGTGCCAGCAGTTTTTCGACCAACTCTCTATATGGCTACACCTTC. Amino acid sequence: CASSFSTNSLYGYTF.

V is TRBV19 and J is TRBJ1-3, with TRBD1 matching over 9 bases. The CDR3 is 14 residues long. Germline CDR1 LNHDA, CDR2 SQIVND (reference sequence). The J segment lost 0 bases and the V segment lost 10 bases, leaving 4 bases of the junction unmatched. The CDR3 coding sequence is TGTGCCACCACGGACAGGGGCTCTGGAAACACCATATATTTT. This sequence encodes CATTDRGSGNTIYF.

This chain joins TRBV15 and TRBJ1-5, with D maybe TRBD1 (5 bases). CDR3 length: 15 residues. The V gene lost 0 bases and the J gene lost 8 bases, with 14 bases spanning the gap. Germline V lookup: CDR1 LNHNV, CDR2 YYDKDF (reference sequence). The CDR3 loop is CATSRDLTGRKPQHF. The CDR3 region has the DNA TGTGCCACCAGCAGAGATCTCACAGGCCGTAAGCCCCAGCATTTT.

This clonotype occurred once. This chain connects TRBV7-9 to TRBJ1-1, with 8 bases lining up with TRBD1. The CDR3 loop spans 17 amino acids. The germline V gene encodes CDR1 SEHNR and CDR2 FQNEAQ (reference sequence). The junction had 13 bases not matched to a gene; V was cut back by 7 bases and J by 0 bases. CDR3 in DNA: TGTGCCAGCAACTCCATTCCCGTGGGACAGGTGAACACTGAAGCTTTCTTT. Protein product: CASNSIPVGQVNTEAFF.

The chain links TRBV25-1 to TRBJ1-5, with TRBD1 matching 10 bases. In germline, CDR1 is MGHDK, CDR2 SYGVNS. J gave up 7 bases and V 6 bases, and 6 bases lay outside the gene matches. The length of the CDR3 is 14 residues. The chain's CDR3 is CASRDRGYSQPQHF. CDR3 in DNA: TGTGCCAGCAGGGACAGGGGGTATTCACAGCCCCAGCATTTT.